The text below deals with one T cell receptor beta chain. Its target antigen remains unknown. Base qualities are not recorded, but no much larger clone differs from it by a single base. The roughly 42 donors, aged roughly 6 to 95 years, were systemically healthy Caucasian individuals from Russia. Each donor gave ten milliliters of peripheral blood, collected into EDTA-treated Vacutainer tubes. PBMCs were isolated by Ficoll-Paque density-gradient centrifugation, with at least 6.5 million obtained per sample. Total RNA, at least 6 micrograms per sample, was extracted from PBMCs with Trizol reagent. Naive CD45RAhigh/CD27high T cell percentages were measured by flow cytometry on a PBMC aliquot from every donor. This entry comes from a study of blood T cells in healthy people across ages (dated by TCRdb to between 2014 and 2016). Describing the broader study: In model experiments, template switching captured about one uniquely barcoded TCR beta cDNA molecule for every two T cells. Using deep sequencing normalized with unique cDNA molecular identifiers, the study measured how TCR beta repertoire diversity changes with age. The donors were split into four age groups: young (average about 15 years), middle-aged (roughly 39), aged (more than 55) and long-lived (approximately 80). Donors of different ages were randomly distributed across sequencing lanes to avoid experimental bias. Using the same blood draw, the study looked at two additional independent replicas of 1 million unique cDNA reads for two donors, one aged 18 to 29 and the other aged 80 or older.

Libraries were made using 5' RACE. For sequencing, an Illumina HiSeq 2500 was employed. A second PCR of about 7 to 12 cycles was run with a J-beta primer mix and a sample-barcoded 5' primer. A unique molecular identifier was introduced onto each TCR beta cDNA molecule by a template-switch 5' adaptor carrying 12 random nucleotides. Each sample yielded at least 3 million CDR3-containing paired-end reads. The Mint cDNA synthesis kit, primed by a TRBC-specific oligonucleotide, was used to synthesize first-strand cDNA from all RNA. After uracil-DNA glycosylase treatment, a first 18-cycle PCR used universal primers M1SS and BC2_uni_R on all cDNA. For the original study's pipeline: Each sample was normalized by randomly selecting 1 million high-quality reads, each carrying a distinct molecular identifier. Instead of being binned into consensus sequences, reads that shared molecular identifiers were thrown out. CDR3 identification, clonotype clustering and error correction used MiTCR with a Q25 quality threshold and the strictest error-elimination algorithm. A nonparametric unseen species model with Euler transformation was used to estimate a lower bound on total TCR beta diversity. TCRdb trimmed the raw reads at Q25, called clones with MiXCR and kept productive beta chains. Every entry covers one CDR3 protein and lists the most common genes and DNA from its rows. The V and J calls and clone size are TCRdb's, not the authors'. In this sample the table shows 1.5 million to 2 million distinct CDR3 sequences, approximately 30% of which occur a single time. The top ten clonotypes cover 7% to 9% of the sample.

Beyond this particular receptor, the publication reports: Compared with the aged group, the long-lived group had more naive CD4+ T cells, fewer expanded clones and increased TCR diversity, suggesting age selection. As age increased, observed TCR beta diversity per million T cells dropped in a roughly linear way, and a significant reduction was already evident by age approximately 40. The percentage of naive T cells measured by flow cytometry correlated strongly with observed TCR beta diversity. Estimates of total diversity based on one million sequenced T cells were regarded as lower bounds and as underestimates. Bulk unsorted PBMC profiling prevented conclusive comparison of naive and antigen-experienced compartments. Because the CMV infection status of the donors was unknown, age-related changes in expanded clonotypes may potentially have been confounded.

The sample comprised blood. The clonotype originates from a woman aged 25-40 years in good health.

The nucleotide sequence is given as TGTGCTAGTGGTTGGGGGACAGCCAGGGGCTACGAGCAGTACTTC. The resulting protein is CASGWGTARGYEQYF. The V and J genes are TRBV12-5 and TRBJ2-7; 7 central nucleotides agree with TRBD1. The germline V gene supplies CDR1 LGHNT and CDR2 FRNRAP. The CDR3 goes from the cysteine to the phenylalanine over 15 residues. Only CDR3 DNA remains: 45 bases, in frame from the first base. Trimmed from V: 4 bases; trimmed from J: 3 bases; junction bases lacking a gene match: 9. The reference TRBV12-5 and TRBJ2-7 proteins fill in what lies around the CDR3, so the full variable domain reads DARVTQTPRHKVTEMGQEVTMRCQPILGHNTVFWYRQTMMQGLELLAYFRNRAPLDDSGMPKDRFSAEMPDATLATLKIQPSEPRDSAVYFCASGWGTARGYEQYFGPGTRLTVT.